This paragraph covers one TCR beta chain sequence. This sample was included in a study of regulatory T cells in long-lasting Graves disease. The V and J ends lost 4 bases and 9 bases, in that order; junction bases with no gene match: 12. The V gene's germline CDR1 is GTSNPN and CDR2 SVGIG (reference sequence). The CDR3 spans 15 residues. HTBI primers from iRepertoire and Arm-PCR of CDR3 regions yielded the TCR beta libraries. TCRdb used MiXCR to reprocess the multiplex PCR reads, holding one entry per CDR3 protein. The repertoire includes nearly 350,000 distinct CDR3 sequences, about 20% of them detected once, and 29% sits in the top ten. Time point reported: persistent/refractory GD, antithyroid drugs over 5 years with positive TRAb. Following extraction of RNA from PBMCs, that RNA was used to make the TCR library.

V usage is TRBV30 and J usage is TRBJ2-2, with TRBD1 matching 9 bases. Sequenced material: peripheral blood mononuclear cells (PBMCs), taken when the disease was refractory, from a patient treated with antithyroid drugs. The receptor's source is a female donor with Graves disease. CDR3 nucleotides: TGTGCCTGGAAAGACAACCACAGGGGGCGCCGGGAGCTGTTTTTT. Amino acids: CAWKDNHRGRRELFF.